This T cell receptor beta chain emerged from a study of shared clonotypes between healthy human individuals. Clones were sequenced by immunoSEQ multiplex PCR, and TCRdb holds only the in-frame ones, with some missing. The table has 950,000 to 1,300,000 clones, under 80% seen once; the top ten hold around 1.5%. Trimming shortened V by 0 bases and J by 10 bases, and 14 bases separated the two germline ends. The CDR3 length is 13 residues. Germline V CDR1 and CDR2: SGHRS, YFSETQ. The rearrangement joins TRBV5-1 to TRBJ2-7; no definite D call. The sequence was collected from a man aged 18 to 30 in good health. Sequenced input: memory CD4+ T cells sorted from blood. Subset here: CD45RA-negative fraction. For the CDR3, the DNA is TGCGCCAGCAGCTTGGCCGGAGCTACCCCTCAGTACTTC. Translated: CASSLAGATPQYF. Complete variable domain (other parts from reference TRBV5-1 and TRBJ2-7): KAGVTQTPRYLIKTRGQQVTLSCSPISGHRSVSWYQQTPGQGLQFLFEYFSETQRNKGNFPGRFSGRQFSNSRSEMNVSTLELGDSALYLCASSLAGATPQYFGPGTRLTVT.